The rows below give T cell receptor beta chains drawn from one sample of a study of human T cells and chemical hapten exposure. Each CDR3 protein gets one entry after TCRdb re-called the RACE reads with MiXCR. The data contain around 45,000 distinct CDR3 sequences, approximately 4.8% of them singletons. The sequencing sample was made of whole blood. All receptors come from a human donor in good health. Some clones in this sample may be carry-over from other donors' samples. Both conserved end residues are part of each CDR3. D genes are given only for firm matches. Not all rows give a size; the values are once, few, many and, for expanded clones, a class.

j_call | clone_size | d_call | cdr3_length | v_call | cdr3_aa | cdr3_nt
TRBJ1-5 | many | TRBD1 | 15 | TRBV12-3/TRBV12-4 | CASSLGDSSNQPQHF | TGTGCCAGCAGTTTGGGGGACAGCAGCAATCAGCCCCAGCATTTT
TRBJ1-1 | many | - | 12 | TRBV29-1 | CSVGRMNTEAFF | TGCAGCGTGGGCAGAATGAACACTGAAGCTTTCTTT
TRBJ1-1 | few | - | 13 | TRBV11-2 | CASSFTGHPRTFF | TGTGCCAGCAGCTTTACGGGACATCCACGTACTTTCTTT
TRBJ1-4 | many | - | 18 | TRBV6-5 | CASSYSGTGGPGDEKLFF | TGTGCCAGCAGTTACTCCGGAACTGGGGGGCCAGGGGATGAAAAACTGTTTTTT
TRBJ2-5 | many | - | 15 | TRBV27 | CASSWRGRKVETQYF | TGTGCCAGCTCCTGGAGGGGGCGGAAGGTAGAGACCCAGTACTTC
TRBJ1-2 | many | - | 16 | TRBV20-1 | CSARDTGSLPNYGYTF | TGCAGTGCTAGAGATACAGGGTCCCTCCCGAACTATGGCTACACCTTC
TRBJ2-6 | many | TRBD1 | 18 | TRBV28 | CASSLRDRELSGANVLTF | TGTGCCAGCAGTTTAAGGGACAGGGAACTGAGCGGGGCCAACGTCCTGACTTTC
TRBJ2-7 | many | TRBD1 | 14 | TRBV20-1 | CSARAHAGGDEQYF | TGCAGTGCTAGAGCCCACGCAGGGGGAGACGAGCAGTACTTC
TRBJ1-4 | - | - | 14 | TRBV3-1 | CASSQGSGHLGLFF | TGTGCCAGCAGCCAAGGTTCCGGACATTTAGGACTGTTTTTT
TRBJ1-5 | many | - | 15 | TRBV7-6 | CASSYQPGSNQPQHF | TGTGCCAGCAGCTATCAGCCGGGTAGCAATCAGCCCCAGCATTTT
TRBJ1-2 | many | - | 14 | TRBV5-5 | CASSSHTTNYGYTF | TGTGCCAGCAGCTCCCATACTACTAACTATGGCTACACCTTC
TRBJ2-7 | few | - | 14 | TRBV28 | CASRVGLPSYEQYF | TGTGCCAGCAGGGTGGGACTTCCTTCCTACGAGCAGTACTTC
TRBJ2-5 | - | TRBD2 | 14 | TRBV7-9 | CASWTSGRGETQYF | TGTGCCAGCTGGACTAGCGGGAGGGGAGAGACCCAGTACTTC
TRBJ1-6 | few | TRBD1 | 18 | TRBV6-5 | CASSYRPGTGNNNSPLHF | TGTGCCAGCAGTTACCGTCCCGGGACAGGGAACAATAATTCACCCCTCCACTTT
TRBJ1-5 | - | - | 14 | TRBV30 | CAWSEGSGNQPQHF | TGTGCCTGGAGCGAGGGCTCGGGCAATCAGCCCCAGCATTTT
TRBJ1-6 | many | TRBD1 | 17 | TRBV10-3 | CAISESQGLSYNSPLHF | TGTGCCATCAGTGAGTCACAGGGGCTGTCCTATAATTCACCCCTCCACTTT
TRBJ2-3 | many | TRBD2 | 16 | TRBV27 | CASSLEEGGPPDTQYF | TGTGCCAGCAGTTTAGAGGAGGGAGGGCCCCCAGATACGCAGTATTTT
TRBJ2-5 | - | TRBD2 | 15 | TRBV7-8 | CASSSLAGGPETQYF | TGTGCCAGCAGCTCTCTAGCGGGAGGGCCGGAGACCCAGTACTTC
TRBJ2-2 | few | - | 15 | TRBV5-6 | CASSLFGIQSGELFF | TGTGCCAGCAGCTTGTTCGGGATCCAATCCGGGGAGCTGTTTTTT
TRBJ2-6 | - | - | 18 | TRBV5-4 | CASSPGPGGNPGANVLTF | TGTGCCAGCAGCCCCGGACCAGGAGGAAACCCTGGGGCCAACGTCCTGACTTTC
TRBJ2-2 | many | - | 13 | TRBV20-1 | CSANHFGTGELFF | TGCAGTGCCAACCACTTCGGAACCGGGGAGCTGTTTTTT
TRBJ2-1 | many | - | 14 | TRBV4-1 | CASSLAQGYNEQFF | TGCGCCAGCAGCCTGGCACAAGGCTACAATGAGCAGTTCTTC